This T cell receptor (beta chain) appears in the sequencing data of a study of T cells in Graves' hyperthyroidism and ophthalmopathy. Germline CDR1 MNHNS, CDR2 SASEGT. V gave up 6 bases and J gave up 0 bases, with 9 bases separating them. This CDR3 spans 14 amino acids. A few counts support this clonotype. What it binds is unknown. Overall study results and limits: Most expanded thyroid clonotypes above 0.001 also appeared in blood. Researchers report that a 13 V-J model separated ophthalmopathy from stable hyperthyroidism.

Regions amplified from RNA transcripts were the TCR beta CDR3 regions. HTBI primers were used for first-round RT-PCR of the TCR CDR3. TCRdb reanalysed the multiplex PCR reads using MiXCR and keeps one entry per CDR3 protein. Seen here are about 640,000 distinct CDR3 sequences, roughly 20% observed once, and the top ten hold around a third. Inclusion characteristics of ophthalmopathy patients comprised a Clinical Activity Score of at least 3, a NOSPECS grade of at least 4, and duration under 3 months. Patients with uncontrolled infections, other autoimmune diseases, pregnancy or lactation were excluded.

Specimen: blood. The receptor was derived from a man aged 25-45 years with Graves' ophthalmopathy. The chain has TRBV6-1 and TRBJ2-4, with D possibly TRBD1 on 5 matching bases. The CDR3 region has the DNA TGTGCCAGCAGCGCGACAGAAGCCAAAAACATTCAGTACTTC. The encoded protein is CASSATEAKNIQYF.